This T cell receptor beta chain is drawn from a study of shared clonotypes between healthy human individuals. About the research overall: Per donor, three plates held CD4 naive cells, three held CD4 memory, two held CD8 naive and one held CD8 memory. Whole-study findings and limits: Large depth notwithstanding, sorted-subset sequencing proved incomplete by rarefaction. Blood was the only sampled material, and tissue repertoires likely differ.

As defined, naive CD8 cells were CD45RO-negative and positively selected for CCR7, with terminally differentiated effector memory CD45RA+ cells excluded. TCRdb keeps only in-frame clones here, not all; method: immunoSEQ multiplex PCR. The table includes hundreds of thousands of clones, about 90% detected once. The CDR3 is 13 amino acids. CDR1 and CDR2 (germline): MNHNS, SASEGT. The V and J ends lost 10 bases and 1 base respectively, with 13 bases between them. Worth noting for this clone: What it binds is not known.

The clonotype was recovered from a man in his thirties or forties in good health. V and J are TRBV6-1 and TRBJ1-2, with D perhaps matching TRBD1 (6 bases). Material: naive CD8+ T cells sorted from blood. The CDR3 sequence: CATLLDSNYGYTF. CDR3 sequence (DNA): TGTGCCACCCTACTGGACAGTAACTATGGCTACACCTTC.